This T cell receptor beta chain was profiled in a study of T-cell reconstitution after alpha-beta-depleted transplantation in children. This clonotype was detected only a few times. Antigen unknown. Whole-study results and caveats: Surviving recipient T cells and thymic progenitors accounted for the high day-60 TCRbeta diversity observed in some patients. T-cell counts and diversity at one year following transplant were attributed mainly to newly produced T cells. Several hundred expanded graft clones reportedly gave rise to the alpha-beta T cells present about two months after transplant.

The CDR3 has 19 amino acids. V shed 1 base and J 4 bases; nucleotides not matched to a gene: 15. CDR1 is MDHEN, CDR2 SYDVKM, per germline. Unique molecular identifiers were incorporated during preparation of the TCRbeta library. Via MiXCR, TCRdb re-called the PCR reads, giving one row per CDR3 protein. The sample holds fewer than 550,000 distinct CDR3 sequences; 11% are singletons and the top ten take about 14%. The receptor's source is a female patient aged 2-10 years who had a stem cell transplant for aplastic anemia, so the T cells may come from the graft donor. The sample was PBMCs, mostly from graft donor cells, taken 180 days after TCRalphabeta/CD19-depleted stem cell transplant. The rearrangement links TRBV28 to TRBJ2-1; TRBD2 matches at 8 bases. DNA for the CDR3: TGTGCCAGCAGTTTATTTAGTTTTGTCGGGGGGGCGCGATACAATGAGCAGTTCTTC. Its protein is CASSLFSFVGGARYNEQFF.